These T cell receptor beta chains were read from a single sample in a study of blood T cell repertoires in COVID-19. The table came from immunoSEQ multiplex PCR; TCRdb's copy has only in-frame clones and leaves some out. The table lists 90,000 to 100,000 clones, less than 90% of them singletons. Sequencing was carried out using peripheral blood. These TCRs come from an older man with acute or convalescent COVID-19. The CDR3 runs from the conserved cysteine through the conserved F or W. D genes are given only for firm matches. Only some rows state a clone size, as once, few, many or a class for expanded clones.

CDR3,DNA,D,size,J,V
CASSLGLNTGELFF,TGTGCCAGCAGCCTGGGACTGAACACCGGGGAGCTGTTTTTT,.,.,TRBJ2-2,TRBV3-1/TRBV3-2
CASSYEAAVEWEKLFF,TGTGCCAGCAGTTACGAGGCGGCAGTGGAGTGGGAAAAACTGTTTTTT,.,.,TRBJ1-4,TRBV6-5
CASSLGLDGAQETQYF,TGTGCCAGCAGCTTAGGACTAGACGGAGCCCAAGAGACCCAGTACTTC,.,.,TRBJ2-5,TRBV7-2
CASSPRGGNTGELFF,TGTGCCAGCAGCCCTAGGGGGGGGAACACCGGGGAGCTGTTTTTT,.,.,TRBJ2-2,TRBV5-4
CASRRDTNTGELFF,TGTGCCAGCAGGAGGGACACCAACACCGGGGAGCTGTTTTTT,.,.,TRBJ2-2,TRBV6-5
CASSADRAYQPQHF,TGTGCCAGCAGCGCTGACAGGGCATATCAGCCCCAGCATTTT,TRBD1,.,TRBJ1-5,TRBV5-8
CASSRLRGQKNTGELFF,TGTGCCAGCAGCCGCTTGAGGGGACAGAAAAACACCGGGGAGCTGTTTTTT,TRBD1,.,TRBJ2-2,TRBV7-9
CASSIVGLQGSNQPQHF,TGTGCCAGTAGTATAGTAGGTTTACAGGGGAGCAATCAGCCCCAGCATTTT,TRBD1,.,TRBJ1-5,TRBV19
CASSLTGDGEYNEQFF,TGCGCCAGCAGCTTGACAGGGGACGGGGAATACAATGAGCAGTTCTTC,TRBD1,.,TRBJ2-1,TRBV5-1
CSVEGTSGRRADTQYF,TGCAGCGTTGAGGGGACTAGCGGGAGACGAGCAGATACGCAGTATTTT,TRBD2,.,TRBJ2-3,TRBV29-1
CASSLDSGSNEQFF,TGTGCCAGCAGCTTGGACAGCGGGAGTAATGAGCAGTTCTTC,TRBD2,.,TRBJ2-1,TRBV7-2
CATSDGPSGRGGGETQYF,TGTGCCACCAGTGATGGCCCGAGCGGGAGGGGTGGAGGGGAGACCCAGTACTTC,TRBD2,.,TRBJ2-5,TRBV24-1
CASSESRGGGQGYEQYF,TGTGCCAGCAGTGAAAGCAGGGGTGGGGGACAGGGTTACGAGCAGTACTTC,TRBD1,once,TRBJ2-7,TRBV2
CASSPSAGGHEQYF,TGTGCCAGCTCACCATCAGCGGGAGGGCACGAGCAGTACTTC,TRBD2,.,TRBJ2-7,TRBV18
CASSASGGSEKLFF,TGTGCCAGCAGTGCATCAGGGGGAAGCGAAAAACTGTTTTTT,TRBD1,.,TRBJ1-4,TRBV25-1
CASSPSLGAQETQYF,TGTGCCAGCTCACCAAGTCTTGGAGCCCAAGAGACCCAGTACTTC,.,.,TRBJ2-5,TRBV28
CASRQLAVTDTQYF,TGCGCCAGCAGGCAACTAGCGGTCACAGATACGCAGTATTTT,TRBD2,.,TRBJ2-3,TRBV5-1